This T cell receptor beta chain derives from a study of shared clonotypes between healthy human individuals. Across the whole study: Researchers assigned three CD4 naive, three CD4 memory, two CD8 naive and one CD8 memory plate to each donor.

Each of the donors was a healthy adult who was HIV-negative and had not had a recent acute infection or vaccination. Germline lookup yields CDR1 SGHRS and CDR2 YFSETQ. V lost 4 bases to trimming and J lost 3 bases; unmatched junction nucleotides: 14. The CDR3 runs to 17 residues. Points on this clone: The target antigen is unknown.

Study-level results: Of the naive CD4 clonotypes, about 5% were shared across several donors. Naive subsets generally exceeded memory subsets in estimated richness.

Sequencing used immunoSEQ multiplex PCR; TCRdb keeps in-frame clones, though not all of them. This sample has about 690,000 clones, with roughly 87% found just once. The source material was memory CD8+ T cells from PBMCs. Subset specified: CD45RO+ cells pooled with CCR7-negative TemRA cells. V is TRBV5-1 and J is TRBJ2-7; 9 bases map to TRBD2. The clonotype was recovered from a man aged 18 to 30 in good health. Some clones in this sample may be carry-over from other donors' samples. Written as DNA, the CDR3 is TGCGCCAGCAGCGAAGGTTGGGGGCGGGAGGGCTTCTACGAGCAGTACTTC. It yields the protein CASSEGWGREGFYEQYF.